The 25 T cell receptor beta chains listed next were all sequenced from one sample in a study of identical twins. MiXCR, applied by TCRdb to the 5' RACE reads, yields one record per CDR3 protein. Counted here are about 660,000 distinct CDR3 sequences, over 8.5% occurring once; the ten biggest clones make up 0.75% to 1%. This sample was shared with a second study, whose subject was yellow fever vaccine responses in identical twins.

The sample was PBMCs. The receptors derive from a young woman in good health.

This clonotype has more than one count but fewer than ten. The chain recombines TRBV5-5 with TRBJ1-6; the D is unclear. The V end lost 4 bases, the J end lost 7 bases, and 12 bases lay between the germline ends. This CDR3 has 14 residues. Germline loops: CDR1 SGHKS, CDR2 YYEKEE (reference sequence). The CDR3 DNA is TGTGCCAGCAGCCCGGAGGGCAAGAATTCACCCCTCCACTTT. It yields the protein CASSPEGKNSPLHF.

The rearrangement joins TRBV12-3 or TRBV12-4 to TRBJ2-5; D is undetermined. V lost 6 bases and J lost 0, with 23 bases in between. The CDR3 extends over 18 amino acids. The CDR3 loop reads CASSPPRTPGRYQETQYF. The CDR3 nucleotides read TGTGCCAGCAGCCCCCCTCGAACCCCTGGACGGTACCAAGAGACCCAGTACTTC.

This clonotype was observed a handful of times. This sequence joins TRBV9 and TRBJ2-7, with D perhaps matching TRBD2 (6 bases). The CDR3 extends over 13 amino acids. The germline V gene encodes CDR1 SGDLS and CDR2 YYNGEE. V was trimmed by 4 bases and J by 3 bases, leaving 11 bases between them. CDR3 sequence reads: CASSTSPHYEQYF. DNA of the CDR3: TGTGCCAGCAGCACTAGCCCTCACTACGAGCAGTACTTC.

The chain's CDR3 is CASSEAVGGTQYF. Written as DNA, the CDR3 is TGTGCCAGCAGTGAAGCTGTTGGAGGGACCCAGTACTTC. The chain recombines TRBV2 with TRBJ2-5; D perhaps matches TRBD2 (5 bases). The CDR3 sequence is 13 residues long. Looked up from germline, CDR1 is SNHLY and CDR2 is FYNNEI. Deletions cut 0 bases from V and 7 bases from J, with 9 bases between.

J is TRBJ2-3 and V is TRBV4-3; tentatively, D is TRBD1 (5 bases). There are 16 residues in the CDR3. The V end was cut by 0 bases, the J end by 6 bases, with 16 bases between. CDR1 LGHNA and CDR2 YSLEER come from the germline V gene. CDR3 in DNA: TGCGCCAGCAGCCAAGATCAGGGTGGTCCAGGGGATACGCAGTATTTT. It codes for CASSQDQGGPGDTQYF.

This clonotype occurred many times. CDR3: CSCRQGLGPYEQYF. In DNA form, the CDR3 reads TGCAGCTGTCGACAGGGATTGGGCCCCTACGAGCAGTACTTC. The chain is built from TRBV29-1 and TRBJ2-7; TRBD1 matches 7 bases. CDR1 and CDR2 from the germline V gene are SQVTM and ANQGSEA. The trim removed 8 bases at V and 2 bases at J, leaving 12 bases unmatched. CDR3 length: 14 amino acids.

The chain couples TRBV28 to TRBJ2-2, with TRBD1 matching over 7 bases. The CDR3 extends over 13 amino acids. Trimming cost V 11 bases and J 6 bases; bases outside gene matches: 9. CDR1 is MDHEN and CDR2 is SYDVKM in the germline V gene. The CDR3 reads CAATRDSPGELFF. CDR3 sequence (DNA): TGTGCCGCTACCCGGGACAGCCCCGGGGAGCTGTTTTTT.

This clonotype was observed a handful of times. This clone may be a read error of a much larger clone one base away. J is TRBJ2-2 and V is TRBV28; tentatively, D is TRBD1 (6 bases). CDR1 is MDHEN and CDR2 is SYDVKM in the germline V gene. V lost 0 bases, J lost 1 base, and 9 bases lay in between. The length of the CDR3 is 16 residues. CDR3 region: CASSLWAGVNTGELFF. CDR3 DNA sequence: TGTGCCAGCAGTTTATGGGCAGGGGTGAACACCGGGGAGCTGTTTTTT.

There are many counts of this clonotype. This chain links TRBV27 with TRBJ1-2; weak D call: TRBD1 (6 bases). The length of the CDR3 is 16 residues. V lost 3 bases and J lost 5, with 19 bases in between. CDR1 is MNHEY, CDR2 SMNVEV, per germline (reference sequence). This CDR3 is CASSLNAYAGVYGYTF. CDR3 DNA sequence: TGTGCCAGCAGTTTGAACGCCTATGCAGGGGTATATGGCTACACCTTC.

This clonotype has a handful of counts. The chain has TRBV11-1 and TRBJ2-5, with TRBD2 identical over 8 bases. The CDR3 runs 18 residues. The germline V gene encodes CDR1 SGHAT and CDR2 FQDESV (reference sequence). The ends lost 5 bases at V and 4 bases at J; junction bases unmatched: 18. CDR3 sequence: CASSPRASGGPTGETQYF. CDR3 DNA: TGTGCCAGCAGCCCCAGAGCCAGCGGGGGCCCTACTGGAGAGACCCAGTACTTC.

A note on this clonotype: A read error may produce the germline difference seen at one junction end. The rearrangement joins TRBV2 to TRBJ2-6; no clear D gene. The CDR3 spans 16 residues. Germline CDR1 SNHLY, CDR2 FYNNEI. Here the CDR3 DNA reads TGTACCAGCAATCTCGGCCTAAACTCTGGGGCCAACGTCCTGACTTTC. As protein: CTSNLGLNSGANVLTF. Full variable domain (missing parts from reference TRBV2 and TRBJ2-6): EPEVTQTPSHQVTQMGQEVILRCVPISNHLYFYWYRQILGQKVEFLVSFYNNEISEKSEIFDDQFSVERPDGSNFTLKIRSTKLEDSAMYFCTSNLGLNSGANVLTFGAGSRLTVL.

The CDR3 nucleotides are TGTGCCAGCACCCCGAATCCCAACACTGAAGCTTTCTTT. Translation: CASTPNPNTEAFF. V usage is TRBV25-1 and J usage is TRBJ1-1; D unresolved. Germline V CDR1 and CDR2: MGHDK, SYGVNS. Trimming removed 7 bases from V and 2 bases from J, with 11 bases in between. The CDR3 length is 13 residues. Full variable domain (missing parts from reference TRBV25-1 and TRBJ1-1): EADIYQTPRYLVIGTGKKITLECSQTMGHDKMYWYQQDPGMELHLIHYSYGVNSTEKGDLSSESTVSRIRTEHFPLTLESARPSHTSQYLCASTPNPNTEAFFGQGTRLTVV.

This rearrangement joins TRBV6-1 to TRBJ2-7; D is perhaps TRBD2 (6 bases). The V gene lost 7 bases and the J gene lost 3 bases, with 13 bases spanning the gap. The CDR3 spans 13 residues. The germline gives CDR1 MNHNS, CDR2 SASEGT. The CDR3 loop is CASKLTGGYEQYF. The CDR3 DNA follows: TGTGCCAGCAAACTCACCGGGGGCTACGAGCAGTACTTC.

The genes are TRBV20-1 and TRBJ2-2, with D possibly being TRBD1 (6 bases). CDR3 length: 16 residues. The V and J ends lost 0 bases and 6 bases respectively, with 17 bases between them. CDR1 DFQATT and CDR2 SNEGSKA come from the germline V gene (reference sequence). CDR3 coding DNA: TGCAGTGCTAGAGATTTGGCAGGGGATAACGCCGGGGAGCTGTTTTTT. It specifies CSARDLAGDNAGELFF.

In DNA form, the CDR3 reads TGCAGTGCTAGAGATCTGGCGGGGGCTAGTGAGCAGTTCTTC. It translates to CSARDLAGASEQFF. The chain is built from TRBV20-1 and TRBJ2-1; D perhaps matches TRBD2 (7 bases). The V and J ends lost 0 bases and 9 bases respectively, with 15 bases between them. From germline, CDR1 is DFQATT and CDR2 SNEGSKA (reference sequence). The CDR3 contains 14 residues.

There are many counts of this clonotype. V gene TRBV7-9 combines with J gene TRBJ1-1, with 8 nucleotides matching TRBD1. The CDR3 has 15 residues. Germline CDR1 and CDR2: SEHNR and FQNEAQ (reference sequence). Trimming at V came to 5 bases and at J to 1 base, leaving 6 bases not matched to a gene. CDR3 bases: TGTGCCAGCAGCCCTAGACAGGGGACGAACACTGAAGCTTTCTTT. Amino acid sequence: CASSPRQGTNTEAFF.

This clonotype was detected ten times or more. The genes are TRBV7-2 and TRBJ2-3; the match to TRBD2 covers 8 bases. Germline CDR1 is SGHTA and CDR2 is FQGNSA. This CDR3 region has 16 residues. The J segment lost 1 base and the V segment lost 2 bases, leaving 5 bases of the junction unmatched. This CDR3 is CASSLWTGGGTDTQYF. The CDR3 DNA sequence: TGTGCCAGCAGCTTATGGACCGGGGGGGGCACAGATACGCAGTATTTT.

This clonotype has ten or more counts. V gene TRBV10-3 combines with J gene TRBJ2-3; weak D call: TRBD2 (6 bases). CDR1 is ENHRY and CDR2 is SYGVKD in the germline V gene. The CDR3 length is 16 residues. The V end lost 4 bases, the J end lost 8 bases, and 22 bases lay between the germline ends. The DNA of the CDR3 is TGTGCCATCAGTGGGGACCCCGGGAGTCTAAGGCCTACGCAGTATTTT. It encodes CAISGDPGSLRPTQYF.

The chain carries TRBV7-2 and TRBJ2-1; D perhaps matches TRBD1 (5 bases). Germline V CDR1 and CDR2: SGHTA, FQGNSA. V gave up 1 base and J gave up 12 bases, with 10 bases separating them. The CDR3 is 12 residues long. CDR3 sequence: CASSLEQGRQFF. CDR3 in DNA: TGTGCCAGCAGCTTAGAGCAGGGCCGGCAGTTCTTC. The variable domain in full, completed from reference TRBV7-2 and TRBJ2-1, reads GAGVSQSPSNKVTEKGKDVELRCDPISGHTALYWYRQSLGQGLEFLIYFQGNSAPDKSGLPSDRFSAERTGGSVSTLTIQRTQQEDSAVYLCASSLEQGRQFFGPGTRLTVL.

The rearrangement uses TRBV6-1 and TRBJ1-2, with D maybe TRBD1 (5 bases). The CDR3 is 13 amino acids. Germline assignment: CDR1 MNHNS and CDR2 SASEGT. The ends were cut back, 4 bases at V and 9 bases at J, with 15 bases in the middle. CDR3: CASSGQGRGSYTF. The CDR3 DNA follows: TGTGCCAGCAGTGGGCAGGGCCGCGGGAGCTACACCTTC.

There are a few counts of this clonotype. As DNA, the CDR3 is TGTGCCAGCAGAAATCCGGGACTAGTCCAAGAGACCCAGTACTTC. It encodes CASRNPGLVQETQYF. This sequence joins TRBV2 and TRBJ2-5, with 8 bases lining up with TRBD2. The junction had 7 bases not matched to a gene; V was cut back by 6 bases and J by 1 base. The CDR3 sequence is 15 residues long. The germline CDR1 and CDR2 sequences are SNHLY and FYNNEI.

CDR3 protein: CASSPPIGLAYEQYF. The DNA for the CDR3 is TGTGCCAGCAGCCCCCCCATCGGGTTAGCCTACGAGCAGTACTTC. The chain recombines TRBV28 with TRBJ2-7, with no clear D. V was clipped by 6 bases and J by 2 bases, with 17 bases between them. Per the germline V gene, CDR1 is MDHEN and CDR2 is SYDVKM. The CDR3 spans 15 residues.

This clonotype was observed many times. The V call is TRBV6-4, the J call TRBJ2-3, with D perhaps matching TRBD2 (7 bases). V gave up 0 bases and J gave up 3 bases, with 13 bases separating them. The CDR3 consists of 16 residues. Germline V CDR1 and CDR2: MRHNA, SNTAGT. The CDR3 region is CASSDSGGGGTDTQYF. The DNA for the CDR3 is TGTGCCAGCAGTGACTCTGGGGGGGGCGGTACAGATACGCAGTATTTT.

This clonotype has only a few counts. The V call is TRBV7-2, the J call TRBJ2-3; weak D call: TRBD2 (5 bases). The CDR3 is made up of 16 amino acids. With 1 base removed from V and 5 bases from J, the gap between germline ends came to 16 bases. In germline, CDR1 is SGHTA, CDR2 FQGNSA. DNA of the CDR3: TGTGCCAGCAGCTTAGGGGCGGGCTCACTAGTAGATACGCAGTATTTT. Translating gives CASSLGAGSLVDTQYF.

This sequence joins TRBV12-3 or TRBV12-4 and TRBJ2-7; either TRBD1 or TRBD2 may supply D (5 bases each). V was trimmed by 3 bases and J by 4 bases, leaving 13 bases between them. CDR3 length: 14 amino acids. The CDR3 DNA sequence: TGTGCCAGCAGTTTGAAAGGGGACCCATACGAGCAGTACTTC. Amino acids: CASSLKGDPYEQYF.